The T cell receptor (beta chain) under discussion was sequenced for a study of T cell responses to AZD1222 COVID-19 vaccine. Profiled with immunoSEQ multiplex PCR; TCRdb holds only in-frame clones, not every one. The sample shows 90,000 to 150,000 clones, 65% to 90% of them seen only once. This CDR3 comprises 16 residues. In germline, CDR1 is SQVTM, CDR2 ANQGSEA. V dropped 7 bases and J dropped 1; count of bases not matched to a gene: 13. Remarks on this clone: Its antigen remains unknown.

Study-wide results and caveats: Repertoires were collected only later (after the peak T cell response had occurred).

The chain uses TRBV29-1 and TRBJ1-1; 9 bases map to TRBD1. Here the sequenced sample was peripheral blood, taken on day 0 of AZD1222 vaccination. The TCR was taken from an adult in good health. CDR3 sequence reads: CSAWRQGGEKNTEAFF. The CDR3 nucleotides are TGCAGCGCATGGCGACAGGGGGGCGAAAAGAACACTGAAGCTTTCTTT. The whole variable domain, remainder taken from reference TRBV29-1 and TRBJ1-1, is SAVISQKPSRDICQRGTSLTIQCQVDSQVTMMFWYRQQPGQSLTLIATANQGSEATYESGFVIDKFPISRPNLTFSTLTVSNMSPEDSSIYLCSAWRQGGEKNTEAFFGQGTRLTVV.